What follows describes a single TCR beta chain. The sample originates from a study of blood T cell repertoires in COVID-19. Study-level background: Italy, Spain and the United States were the sources of the convalescent and acute COVID-19 samples. PBMCs, B-cell-depleted T cells, or T cells were the source of the cDNA or gDNA that made up the material.

The repertoire was sequenced with immunoSEQ multiplex PCR; TCRdb's copy has only in-frame clones and lacks some. The repertoire holds about 210,000 clones, with 84% as singletons. The CDR3 sequence is 16 residues long. Germline loops: CDR1 GTSNPN, CDR2 SVGIG (reference sequence). V was clipped by 5 bases and J by 2 bases; unmatched bases: 14. Input material: peripheral blood. The chain employs TRBV30 and TRBJ1-2; 7 bases match TRBD1. This receptor was obtained from a woman aged 45 to 65 with active or convalescent COVID-19. The CDR3: CAWVPPGTAGNYGYTF. CDR3 bases: TGTGCCTGGGTCCCCCCGGGGACAGCCGGAAACTATGGCTACACCTTC. The variable domain in full, completed from reference TRBV30 and TRBJ1-2, reads SQTIHQWPATLVQPVGSPLSLECTVEGTSNPNLYWYRQAAGRGLQLLFYSVGIGQISSEVPQNLSASRPQDRQFILSSKKLLLSDSGFYLCAWVPPGTAGNYGYTFGSGTRLTVV.